Sequencing of this T cell receptor beta chain was carried out in a study of blood T cell repertoires in COVID-19. Overall study context: Cohort 3 recovered donors had two negative PCRs, clearance, or symptom resolution.

Method: immunoSEQ multiplex PCR; TCRdb's copy keeps in-frame clones and lacks some. Found here are 400,000 or so clones, around 87% of them singletons; the top ten hold about 1.9%. Source material: PBMCs or T cells enriched from blood (not recorded which). This receptor was obtained from a man aged 35-49 years in a cohort exposed to, infected with or recovered from COVID-19 (not recorded which).

This CDR3 is CATSDQHRGGETQYF. The CDR3 bases are TGTGCCACCAGTGACCAGCACAGGGGGGGGGAGACCCAGTACTTC. The chain joins TRBV24-1 to TRBJ2-5; the D gene is possibly TRBD1 (8 bases). V was clipped by 4 bases and J by 5 bases, with 16 bases between them. The CDR3 spans 15 residues. The germline V gene has CDR1 KGHDR and CDR2 SFDVKD.